These 28 T cell receptor beta chains were all obtained from the same sample, sequenced in a study of identical twins. TCRdb reanalysed the 5' RACE reads using MiXCR and keeps one entry per CDR3 protein. In the table there are 1.5 million to 2 million distinct CDR3 sequences, roughly a third of which are singletons. Sequencing used cord blood. All receptors derive from a newborn girl in good health.

This clonotype was observed a handful of times. This sequence joins TRBV12-3 or TRBV12-4 and TRBJ2-1; 11 bases map to TRBD2. The CDR3 has 15 amino acids. V lost 3 bases and J lost 5; bases outside the gene matches: 3. The CDR3 DNA reads as TGTGCCAGCAGTTTTTCTAGCGGGGGGAACAATGAGCAGTTCTTC. This gives the protein CASSFSSGGNNEQFF.

This clonotype was detected ten times or more. The J gene is TRBJ2-1, the V gene TRBV12-3 or TRBV12-4; TRBD1 is a possible D gene (5 bases). This CDR3 is built from 15 residues. Trimming left V 3 bases short and J 2 bases short, with 11 bases between. This CDR3 is CASSFGQGPYNEQFF. The CDR3 DNA reads as TGTGCCAGCAGTTTTGGGCAGGGCCCCTACAATGAGCAGTTCTTC.

Concerning this clonotype itself: Possible read error: a much larger clone is one base away. V and J are TRBV12-3 or TRBV12-4 and TRBJ2-3; D remains unclear. The CDR3 consists of 13 residues. The CDR3 DNA reads as TGTGTCAGCAGTTTCAGTCGAGGAGATACGCAGTATTTT. It encodes CVSSFSRGDTQYF.

A few counts support this clonotype. The rearrangement uses TRBV6-4 and TRBJ2-1; TRBD1 matches at 8 bases. The CDR3 sequence is 16 residues long. Germline V gives CDR1 MRHNA, CDR2 SNTAGT. Trimming at V came to 4 bases and at J to 2 bases, leaving 7 bases not matched to a gene. CDR3 DNA: TGTGCCAGCAGTGCAAGCGACAGGGGTCCCTACAATGAGCAGTTCTTC. Encoded protein: CASSASDRGPYNEQFF.

DNA of the CDR3: TGTGCCAGCAGTTTGGGGGGACAGGGGGGCTACAATGAGCAGTACTTC. Translation gives CASSLGGQGGYNEQYF. The V and J genes are TRBV12-3 or TRBV12-4 and TRBJ2-5; 11 nucleotides align to TRBD1. After removal of 3 bases from V and 11 bases from J, the junction contained 14 bases not matched to a gene. This CDR3 is built from 16 residues.

This chain connects TRBV4-1 to TRBJ2-1; D perhaps matches TRBD2 (6 bases). Trimming took 0 bases from V and 3 from J, leaving 9 bases between them. The V gene's germline CDR1 is MGHRA and CDR2 YSYEKL. The CDR3 is made up of 15 amino acids. Here the CDR3 reads CASSQEGRDYNEQFF. DNA for the CDR3: TGCGCCAGCAGCCAAGAGGGGCGGGACTACAATGAGCAGTTCTTC.

The chain employs TRBV28 and TRBJ2-7; D gene ambiguous. V lost 10 bases and J lost 2, with 24 bases in between. Germline V gene sequence: CDR1 MDHEN, CDR2 SYDVKM. The CDR3 has 16 amino acids. The CDR3, as DNA: TGTGCCAACTCAAGTATTATCCCTCCAAGGACCTACGAGCAGTACTTC. Its translation is CANSSIIPPRTYEQYF.

This clonotype has more than one count but fewer than ten. The chain joins TRBV6-1 to TRBJ2-1; possibly TRBD2 for D (6 bases). The CDR3 spans 13 residues. Germline V gene data show CDR1 as MNHNS and CDR2 as SASEGT. Deletions cut 2 bases from V and 11 bases from J, with 13 bases between. CDR3: CASSEFRGTKQFF. The CDR3 DNA follows: TGTGCCAGCAGTGAATTTCGGGGGACCAAGCAGTTCTTC.

This clonotype was observed a handful of times. The rearrangement joins TRBV7-9 to TRBJ2-1; 10 bases match TRBD2. The germline gives CDR1 SEHNR, CDR2 FQNEAQ (reference sequence). V lost 11 bases and J lost 0; bases outside the gene matches: 13. CDR3 length: 17 amino acids. Written as DNA, the CDR3 is TGTGCCGGATATTCGGCTAGCGGGGGCCCCTCCTACAATGAGCAGTTCTTC. Translated, it gives CAGYSASGGPSYNEQFF.

This clonotype was picked up a small number of times. This chain connects TRBV6-5 to TRBJ2-3, with TRBD1 matching 7 bases. This CDR3 has 18 residues. Trimming cost V 4 bases and J 2 bases; bases outside gene matches: 15. Germline values: CDR1 MNHEY, CDR2 SVGAGI. CDR3 region: CASSSGAETGRYTDTQYF. In DNA, the CDR3 is TGTGCCAGCAGTTCGGGCGCGGAGACAGGGAGATACACAGATACGCAGTATTTT.

A few counts support this clonotype. The chain carries TRBV20-1 and TRBJ1-5; TRBD1 aligns across 9 bases. The CDR3 totals 16 residues. The V gene end was trimmed by 1 base and the J gene end by 3 bases; junction bases not matched to a gene: 7. Germline CDR1 and CDR2: DFQATT and SNEGSKA (reference sequence). CDR3 nucleotides: TGCAGTGCTAGAGTTCGCGGACAGGGGATCAATCAGCCCCAGCATTTT. It encodes CSARVRGQGINQPQHF.

The V and J genes are TRBV12-3 or TRBV12-4 and TRBJ1-1; 9 positions match TRBD1. The length of the CDR3 is 14 residues. With V trimmed by 6 bases and J by 2 bases, 4 bases remained unmatched. This chain's CDR3 is CASSTDRGNTEAFF. CDR3 sequence (DNA): TGTGCCAGCAGCACGGACAGGGGCAACACTGAAGCTTTCTTT.

For the CDR3, the DNA is TGCGCCAGCAGCACGAGTATAGGATGGAGGAATGAGCAGTACTTC. This codes for CASSTSIGWRNEQYF. The chain recombines TRBV5-1 with TRBJ2-7; tentatively, D is TRBD2 (5 bases). The V end lost 4 bases, the J end lost 7 bases, and 21 bases lay between the germline ends. Germline assignment: CDR1 SGHRS and CDR2 YFSETQ. This CDR3 is built from 15 residues.

The chain joins TRBV6-1 to TRBJ1-2; TRBD1 matches at 7 bases. The CDR3 totals 14 residues. The trim removed 2 bases at V and 6 bases at J, leaving 6 bases unmatched. Germline CDR1 is MNHNS and CDR2 is SASEGT. The CDR3 loop reads CASSERGQVDGYTF. CDR3 sequence (DNA): TGTGCCAGCAGTGAAAGGGGGCAGGTCGATGGCTACACCTTC.

This clonotype was observed a few times. The chain carries TRBV12-3 or TRBV12-4 and TRBJ1-5, with TRBD1 as a possible D gene (5 bases). The CDR3 length is 13 residues. V was shortened by 3 bases and J by 5 bases, with 8 bases between the two germline ends. CDR3 in amino acids: CASSLLRDQPQHF. The DNA of the CDR3 is TGTGCCAGCAGTTTGCTCAGGGATCAGCCCCAGCATTTT.

As to this clonotype: Being one base from a much bigger clone, this may be a read error. The genes are TRBV7-8 and TRBJ2-1; D is perhaps TRBD2 (5 bases). The CDR3 is 17 residues long. The germline V gene has CDR1 SGHVS and CDR2 FQNEAQ. The germline V and J ends were trimmed by 8 bases and 0 bases, with 20 bases remaining between them. The CDR3 sequence: CASCSYGMGSSYNEQFF. The CDR3 bases are TGTGCCAGCTGCAGCTATGGGATGGGGAGCTCCTACAATGAGCAGTTCTTC.

This clonotype was detected a few times. The chain recombines TRBV7-2 with TRBJ2-3; maybe TRBD2 (6 bases). Looked up from germline, CDR1 is SGHTA and CDR2 is FQGNSA. This CDR3 contains 14 residues. Trimming took 4 bases from V and 6 from J, leaving 14 bases between them. CDR3 protein: CASSSDYGGDTQYF. The CDR3 nucleotides are TGTGCCAGCAGCTCGGACTACGGAGGGGATACGCAGTATTTT.

This clonotype was detected a few times. The chain employs TRBV11-2 and TRBJ2-1, with D maybe TRBD2 (5 bases). The germline V gene has CDR1 SGHAT and CDR2 FQNNGV. Trimming cost V 5 bases and J 12 bases, with 17 bases left between them. The CDR3 is made up of 13 amino acids. The CDR3 DNA sequence: TGTGCCAGCAGCCGGGCTGTGAGGGTTGGGCAGTTCTTC. It yields the protein CASSRAVRVGQFF. The variable domain in full, completed from reference TRBV11-2 and TRBJ2-1, reads EAGVAQSPRYKIIEKRQSVAFWCNPISGHATLYWYQQILGQGPKLLIQFQNNGVVDDSQLPKDRFSAERLKGVDSTLKIQPAKLEDSAVYLCASSRAVRVGQFFGPGTRLTVL.

The chain joins TRBV3-1 to TRBJ2-1; 9 nucleotides agree with TRBD2. The V gene's germline CDR1 is LGHDT and CDR2 YNNKEL (reference sequence). CDR3 length equals 16 residues. J gave up 6 bases and V 6 bases, and 12 bases lay outside the gene matches. CDR3 coding DNA: TGTGCCAGCAGTATTGTTGGGGCTAGCGGGACCAATGAGCAGTTCTTC. Its protein is CASSIVGASGTNEQFF.

In nucleotides, the CDR3 is TGTGCCAGCAGCCAAGACGTAGCGGCCGGATCCTACGAGCAGTACTTC. Residues: CASSQDVAAGSYEQYF. The V gene is TRBV3-1, the J gene TRBJ2-7; D perhaps matches TRBD2 (6 bases). CDR3 length: 16 residues. V dropped 0 bases and J dropped 1 base, with 13 bases sitting between them. The germline CDR1 and CDR2 sequences are LGHDT and YNNKEL (reference sequence).

The chain carries TRBV12-3 or TRBV12-4 and TRBJ2-1, with TRBD2 as a possible D gene (5 bases). The V end was cut by 3 bases, the J end by 5 bases, with 11 bases between. This CDR3 contains 14 residues. The DNA of the CDR3 is TGTGCCAGCAGTTTTAGGGAGCGGAACAATGAGCAGTTCTTC. Amino acid sequence: CASSFRERNNEQFF.

The DNA for the CDR3 is TGTGCCAGCAGCTTAGGTTTCCCGTCGCGGGGGGGCCCGGAAGGCACAGATACGCAGTATTTT. Residues: CASSLGFPSRGGPEGTDTQYF. The J gene is TRBJ2-3, the V gene TRBV11-1, with 9 positions matching TRBD2. The CDR3 is made up of 21 amino acids. CDR1 and CDR2 from the germline V gene are SGHAT and FQDESV (reference sequence). V lost 1 base, J lost 1 base, and 18 bases stayed unmatched.

The genes are TRBV20-1 and TRBJ2-1; 8 bases align to TRBD1. Germline V gene sequence: CDR1 DFQATT, CDR2 SNEGSKA (reference sequence). This CDR3 contains 18 residues. V trimming: 6 bases; J trimming: 3 bases; junction bases outside the gene matches: 19. CDR3 in amino acids: CSATNSFDRGKLYNEQFF. As DNA, the CDR3 is TGCAGTGCCACCAATAGCTTTGACAGGGGCAAACTCTACAATGAGCAGTTCTTC.

This chain uses TRBV20-1 with TRBJ2-7; the D is unclear. The CDR3 has 13 amino acids. CDR1 and CDR2 from the germline V gene are DFQATT and SNEGSKA (reference sequence). The CDR3 nucleotides are TGCAAACTTCAAGGGATGAGTTCCTACGAGCAGTACTTC. Residues: CKLQGMSSYEQYF.

The chain couples TRBV2 to TRBJ1-1, with 8 bases identical to TRBD1. V gave up 4 bases and J gave up 5 bases; unmatched junction bases: 6. The germline CDR1 and CDR2 sequences are SNHLY and FYNNEI. The CDR3 runs 14 residues. The CDR3 is CASSGQGARTEAFF. Written as DNA, the CDR3 is TGTGCCAGCAGTGGTCAGGGGGCGCGAACTGAAGCTTTCTTT. The full variable domain, completed using reference TRBV2 and TRBJ1-1, is EPEVTQTPSHQVTQMGQEVILRCVPISNHLYFYWYRQILGQKVEFLVSFYNNEISEKSEIFDDQFSVERPDGSNFTLKIRSTKLEDSAMYFCASSGQGARTEAFFGQGTRLTVV.

The V gene is TRBV24-1, the J gene TRBJ2-7; D is uncertain. The CDR3 totals 16 residues. Germline CDR1 is KGHDR and CDR2 is SFDVKD. V lost 0 bases and J lost 7, with 18 bases in between. The CDR3 DNA reads as TGTGCCACCAGTGATTTGAAGATTACCTCCTACAATGAGCAGTACTTC. As protein: CATSDLKITSYNEQYF.

A single count supports this clonotype. The rearrangement uses TRBV5-5 and TRBJ1-2; 8 positions agree with TRBD1. With V trimmed by 1 base and J by 4 bases, 6 bases remained unmatched. CDR1 SGHKS and CDR2 YYEKEE come from the germline V gene (reference sequence). The CDR3 sequence is 15 residues long. The CDR3, as DNA: TGTGCCAGCAGCTTGCGGACAGGGAACGGCTATGGCTACACCTTC. Translation: CASSLRTGNGYGYTF.

The chain combines TRBV10-3 with TRBJ1-5; D unclear. The CDR3 has 19 amino acids. Between the trimmed V and J ends, which lost 1 base and 0 bases, there was a span of 19 bases. Germline V gives CDR1 ENHRY, CDR2 SYGVKD. For the CDR3, the DNA is TGTGCCATCAGTGAGTGGGCAGCCGGCCGGATGAATAGCAATCAGCCCCAGCATTTT. Residues: CAISEWAAGRMNSNQPQHF.